This T cell receptor beta chain was sequenced in a study of blood T cell repertoires in COVID-19. Study summary: Resolution of symptoms, clearance, or two negative PCRs was present in recovered Cohort 3 donors.

Original data processing: Nucleated cell number was recorded as an estimate derived from reference gene primer amplification. Data came from immunoSEQ multiplex PCR; TCRdb stores just in-frame clones and leaves some out. The V and J calls and clone size are taken from that table; D and trimming were inferred from the DNA. The sample includes approximately 240,000 clones, 80% to 90% of them seen just once. Trimming removed 1 base from V and 4 bases from J; junction bases left unmatched: 6. Germline CDR1 and CDR2: SGHAT and FQNNGV. The CDR3 totals 16 residues. The count of this clone is one. The sample was PBMCs or T cells enriched from blood (not recorded which). The chain joins TRBV11-2 to TRBJ2-3; 9 bases match TRBD1. The clonotype originates from a woman in her forties or fifties in a cohort exposed to, infected with or recovered from COVID-19 (not recorded which). The CDR3 spells CASSLGDRVRADTQYF. The CDR3 bases are TGTGCCAGCAGCTTAGGGGACAGGGTCAGAGCAGATACGCAGTATTTT.